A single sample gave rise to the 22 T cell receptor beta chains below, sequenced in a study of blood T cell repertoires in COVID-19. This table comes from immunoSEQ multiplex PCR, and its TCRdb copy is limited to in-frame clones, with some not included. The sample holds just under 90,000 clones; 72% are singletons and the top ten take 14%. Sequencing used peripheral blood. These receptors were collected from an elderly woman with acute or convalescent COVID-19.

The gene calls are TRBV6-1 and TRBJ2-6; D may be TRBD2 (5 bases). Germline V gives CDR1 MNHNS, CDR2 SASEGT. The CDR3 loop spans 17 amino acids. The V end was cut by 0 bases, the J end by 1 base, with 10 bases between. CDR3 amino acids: CASSEAAWRSGANVLTF. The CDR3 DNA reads TGTGCCAGCAGTGAAGCCGCATGGAGGTCTGGGGCCAACGTCCTGACTTTC.

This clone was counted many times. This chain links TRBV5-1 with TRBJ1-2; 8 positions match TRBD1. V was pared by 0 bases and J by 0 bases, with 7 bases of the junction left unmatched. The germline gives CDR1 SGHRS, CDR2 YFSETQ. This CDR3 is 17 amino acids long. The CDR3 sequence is CASSLGTGNAANYGYTF. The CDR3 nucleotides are TGCGCCAGCAGCTTGGGGACAGGGAATGCAGCTAACTATGGCTACACCTTC.

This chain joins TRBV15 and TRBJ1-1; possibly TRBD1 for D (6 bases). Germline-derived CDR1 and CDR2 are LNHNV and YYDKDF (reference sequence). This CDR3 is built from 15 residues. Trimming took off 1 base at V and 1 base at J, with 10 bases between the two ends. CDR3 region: CATSRARTANTEAFF. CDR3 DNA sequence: TGTGCCACCAGCAGAGCTAGGACAGCGAACACTGAAGCTTTCTTT.

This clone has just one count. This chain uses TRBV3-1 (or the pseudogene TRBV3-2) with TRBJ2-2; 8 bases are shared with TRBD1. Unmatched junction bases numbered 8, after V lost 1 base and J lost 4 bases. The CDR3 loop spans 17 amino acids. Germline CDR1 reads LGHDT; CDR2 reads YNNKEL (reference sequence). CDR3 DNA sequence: TGTGCCAGCAGCCAAGCCCTCCAGGGGGCGCGCACCGGGGAGCTGTTTTTT. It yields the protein CASSQALQGARTGELFF.

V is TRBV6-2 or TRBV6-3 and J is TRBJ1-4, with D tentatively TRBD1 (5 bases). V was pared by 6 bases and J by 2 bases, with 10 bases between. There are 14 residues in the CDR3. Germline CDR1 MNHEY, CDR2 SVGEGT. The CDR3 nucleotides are TGTGCCAGCAGCGGCGGGGCCACTAATGAAAAACTGTTTTTT. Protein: CASSGGATNEKLFF.

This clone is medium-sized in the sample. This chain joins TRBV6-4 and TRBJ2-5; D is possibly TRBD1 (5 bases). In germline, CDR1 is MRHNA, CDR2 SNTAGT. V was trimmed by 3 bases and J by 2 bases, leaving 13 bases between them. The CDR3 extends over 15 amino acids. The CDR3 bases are TGTGCCAGCAGTGAAGGGTCAGGGCTACAAGAGACCCAGTACTTC. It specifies CASSEGSGLQETQYF.

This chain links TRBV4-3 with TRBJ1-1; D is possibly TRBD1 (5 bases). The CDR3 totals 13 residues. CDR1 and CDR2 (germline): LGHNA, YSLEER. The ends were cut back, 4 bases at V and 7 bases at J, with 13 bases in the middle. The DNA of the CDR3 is TGCGCCAGCAGCCGGGGACGGGGGGTTGAAGCTTTCTTT. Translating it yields CASSRGRGVEAFF.

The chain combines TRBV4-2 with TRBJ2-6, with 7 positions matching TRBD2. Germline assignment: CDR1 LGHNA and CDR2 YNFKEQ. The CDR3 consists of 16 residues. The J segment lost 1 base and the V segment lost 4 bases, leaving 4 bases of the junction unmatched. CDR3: CASSREGSSGANVLTF. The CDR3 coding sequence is TGTGCCAGCAGCCGGGAGGGGAGTTCTGGGGCCAACGTCCTGACTTTC.

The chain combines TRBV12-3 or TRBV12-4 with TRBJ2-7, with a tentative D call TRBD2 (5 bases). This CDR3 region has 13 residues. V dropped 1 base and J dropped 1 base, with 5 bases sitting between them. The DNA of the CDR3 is TGTGCCAGCAGTTTAGGGACTTCCTACGAGCAGTACTTC. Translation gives CASSLGTSYEQYF.

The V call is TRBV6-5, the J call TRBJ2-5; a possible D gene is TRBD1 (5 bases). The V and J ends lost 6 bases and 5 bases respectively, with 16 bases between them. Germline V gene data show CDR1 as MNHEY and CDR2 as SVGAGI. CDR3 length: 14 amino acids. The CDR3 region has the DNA TGTGCCAGCAGCCTAGGACAATTCGTCGAGACCCAGTACTTC. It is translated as CASSLGQFVETQYF.

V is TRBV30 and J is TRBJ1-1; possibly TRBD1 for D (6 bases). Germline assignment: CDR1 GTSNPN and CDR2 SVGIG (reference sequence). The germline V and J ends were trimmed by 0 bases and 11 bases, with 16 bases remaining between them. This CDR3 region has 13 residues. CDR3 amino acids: CAWSVGGADGAFF. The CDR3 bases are TGTGCCTGGAGTGTAGGGGGGGCGGACGGGGCTTTCTTT.

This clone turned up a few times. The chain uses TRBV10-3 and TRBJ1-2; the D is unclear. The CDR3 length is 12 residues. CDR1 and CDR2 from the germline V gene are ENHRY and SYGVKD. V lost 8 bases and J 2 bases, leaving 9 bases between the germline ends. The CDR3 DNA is TGTGCCATCCATGAGGGAAACTATGGCTACACCTTC. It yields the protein CAIHEGNYGYTF.

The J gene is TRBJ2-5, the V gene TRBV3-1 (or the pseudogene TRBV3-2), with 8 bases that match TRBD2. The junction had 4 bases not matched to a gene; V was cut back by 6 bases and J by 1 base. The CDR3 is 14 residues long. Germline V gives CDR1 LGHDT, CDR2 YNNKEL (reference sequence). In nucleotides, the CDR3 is TGTGCCAGCAGGTCCAGCGGGGGCCAAGAGACCCAGTACTTC. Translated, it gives CASRSSGGQETQYF.

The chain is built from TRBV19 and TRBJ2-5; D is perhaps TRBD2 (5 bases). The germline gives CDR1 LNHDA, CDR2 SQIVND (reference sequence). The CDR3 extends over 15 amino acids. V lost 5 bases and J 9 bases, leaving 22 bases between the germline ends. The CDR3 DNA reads TGTGCCAGTAGTCACACCGGGATGGTGGGTAGAGCCCAGTACTTC. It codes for CASSHTGMVGRAQYF.

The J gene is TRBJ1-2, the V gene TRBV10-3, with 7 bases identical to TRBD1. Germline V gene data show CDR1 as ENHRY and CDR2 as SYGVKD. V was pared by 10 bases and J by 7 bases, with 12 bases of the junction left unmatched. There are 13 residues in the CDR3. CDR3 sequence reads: CATLETGSSGYTF. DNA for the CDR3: TGTGCCACTTTAGAGACAGGGAGCTCTGGCTACACCTTC.

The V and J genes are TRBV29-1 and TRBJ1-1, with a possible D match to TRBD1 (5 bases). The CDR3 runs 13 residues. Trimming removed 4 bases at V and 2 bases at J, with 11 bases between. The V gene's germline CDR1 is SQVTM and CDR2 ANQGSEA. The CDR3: CSVATQVNTEAFF. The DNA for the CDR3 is TGCAGCGTTGCCACACAGGTTAACACTGAAGCTTTCTTT. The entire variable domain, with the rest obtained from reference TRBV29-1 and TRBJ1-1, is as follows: SAVISQKPSRDICQRGTSLTIQCQVDSQVTMMFWYRQQPGQSLTLIATANQGSEATYESGFVIDKFPISRPNLTFSTLTVSNMSPEDSSIYLCSVATQVNTEAFFGQGTRLTVV.

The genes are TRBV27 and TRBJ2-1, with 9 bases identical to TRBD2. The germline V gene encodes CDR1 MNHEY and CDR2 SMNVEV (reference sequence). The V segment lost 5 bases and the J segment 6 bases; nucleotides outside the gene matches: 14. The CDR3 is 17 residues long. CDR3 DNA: TGTGCCAGCAGTGGGGAGTCGGTTAGCGGGGGAAGCAATGAGCAGTTCTTC. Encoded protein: CASSGESVSGGSNEQFF.

CDR3 in DNA: TGTGCCAGCAGCCAAGATTCGGGGGTTTATGGCTACACCTTC. Its translation: CASSQDSGVYGYTF. The chain couples TRBV4-2 to TRBJ1-2; possibly TRBD1 for D (5 bases). The germline V gene has CDR1 LGHNA and CDR2 YNFKEQ. Trimming took 0 bases from V and 5 from J, leaving 10 bases between them. The CDR3 is 14 residues long.

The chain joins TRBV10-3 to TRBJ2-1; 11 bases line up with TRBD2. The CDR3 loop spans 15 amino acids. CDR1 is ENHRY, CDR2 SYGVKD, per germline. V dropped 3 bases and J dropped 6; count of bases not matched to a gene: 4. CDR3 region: CAISDWTSGRNEQFF. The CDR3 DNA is TGTGCCATCAGTGATTGGACTAGCGGGCGCAATGAGCAGTTCTTC.

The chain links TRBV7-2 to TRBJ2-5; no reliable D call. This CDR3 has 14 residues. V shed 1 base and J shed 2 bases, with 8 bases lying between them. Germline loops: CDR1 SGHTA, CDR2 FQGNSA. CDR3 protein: CASSLGPQQETQYF. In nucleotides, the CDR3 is TGTGCCAGCAGCTTAGGCCCTCAGCAAGAGACCCAGTACTTC.

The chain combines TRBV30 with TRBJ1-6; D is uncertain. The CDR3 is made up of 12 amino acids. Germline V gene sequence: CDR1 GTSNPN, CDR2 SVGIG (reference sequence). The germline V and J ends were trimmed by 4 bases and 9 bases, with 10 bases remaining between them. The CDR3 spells CAWTTVPSPLHF. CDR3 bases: TGTGCCTGGACTACAGTTCCTTCACCCCTCCACTTT.

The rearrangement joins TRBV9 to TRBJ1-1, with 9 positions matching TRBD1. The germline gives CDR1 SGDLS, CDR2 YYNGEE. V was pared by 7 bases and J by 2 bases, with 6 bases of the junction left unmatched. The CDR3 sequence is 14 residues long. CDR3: CASARQGENTEAFF. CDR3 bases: TGTGCCAGCGCTCGACAGGGGGAAAACACTGAAGCTTTCTTT.